This T cell receptor (beta chain) stems from a study of breast tumors, draining lymph nodes, adjacent tissues. The lymph nodes were axillary draining lymph nodes from breast cancer patients. Findings of the study overall: Tumor repertoires ranked between lymph nodes and nontumor tissue in diversity, with V and J gene preferences. Most tumor T cells seemingly derive from lymph node, then expand in tumor.

In TCRdb, the multiplex PCR reads were re-called with MiXCR into one record per CDR3 protein. This table has some 120,000 distinct CDR3 sequences, approximately 20% appearing once. Many counts were recorded for this clonotype. The antigen is unknown. Germline CDR1 reads SGHDT; CDR2 reads YYEEEE. The CDR3 length is 16 residues. V gave up 0 bases and J gave up 2 bases; unmatched junction bases: 2. This clonotype was obtained from a female donor with breast cancer. Some clones in this sample may be carry-over from other donors' samples. The specimen was axillary lymph node tissue. V is TRBV5-6 and J is TRBJ2-1; 10 positions agree with TRBD1. The CDR3 DNA is TGTGCCAGCAGCTTGGCCGGACAGGGGGCCTACAATGAGCAGTTCTTC. Translated, it gives CASSLAGQGAYNEQFF.